These 23 T cell receptor beta chains were sequenced from one sample in a study of neoadjuvant nivolumab and ipilimumab in lung cancer. The repertoire was sequenced with immunoSEQ multiplex PCR; TCRdb's copy has only in-frame clones and lacks some. Altogether around 10,000 clones are present, about four fifths being singletons, with the ten largest covering about 3.3%. This specimen consisted of peripheral blood, obtained before neoadjuvant nivolumab, alone or with ipilimumab. The receptors were sampled from an adult with non-small cell lung cancer.

This clone has more than one count but fewer than ten. This chain connects TRBV7-9 to TRBJ1-1; D not resolved. CDR1 and CDR2 (germline): SEHNR, FQNEAQ (reference sequence). This CDR3 has 14 amino acids. The V end was cut by 4 bases, the J end by 1 base, with 10 bases between. The CDR3: CASSSSVKNTEAFF. CDR3 sequence (DNA): TGTGCCAGCAGCTCGTCCGTTAAGAACACTGAAGCTTTCTTT.

This chain connects TRBV27 to TRBJ2-7; the match to TRBD2 covers 8 bases. V lost 3 bases, J lost 0 bases, and 4 bases stayed unmatched. CDR3 length equals 15 residues. Germline values: CDR1 MNHEY, CDR2 SMNVEV (reference sequence). CDR3 bases: TGTGCCAGCAGTTTGACCAGCGGGGGCTCCTACGAGCAGTACTTC. It is translated as CASSLTSGGSYEQYF.

This sequence joins TRBV29-1 and TRBJ2-1; 7 positions agree with TRBD2. CDR1 and CDR2 (germline): SQVTM, ANQGSEA. The V segment lost 6 bases and the J segment 7 bases; nucleotides outside the gene matches: 18. This CDR3 contains 16 residues. CDR3 coding DNA: TGCAGCGTCCCGACTCGAGGGGAGGGGCGTAGGAATGAGCAGTTCTTC. Its protein is CSVPTRGEGRRNEQFF.

On this clone: Since no conserved phenylalanine or tryptophan closes the CDR3, a read error is the likely cause. It is unclear where the CDR3 begins or ends on the DNA, so no DNA is shown, and the CDR3 is as TCRdb lists it. The chain has TRBV18 and TRBJ2-6; the table's D call, TRBD2, has no DNA check behind it. Germline CDR1 and CDR2: KGHSH and LQKENI. Termini included, the CDR3 measures 14 amino acids. CDR3 region: CASSSTGTSPPPDL.

The chain uses TRBV27 and TRBJ2-2; 7 positions agree with TRBD2. Germline CDR1 reads MNHEY; CDR2 reads SMNVEV (reference sequence). Trimming cost V 3 bases and J 5 bases; bases outside gene matches: 9. CDR3 length equals 16 residues. DNA for the CDR3: TGTGCCAGCAGTTTCGCGGGGGTTCAAGGGACCGGGGAGCTGTTTTTT. Translating gives CASSFAGVQGTGELFF.

The chain couples TRBV9 to TRBJ1-1; D ambiguous. Trimming left V 0 bases short and J 3 bases short, with 15 bases between. CDR3 length: 16 residues. From germline, CDR1 is SGDLS and CDR2 YYNGEE. The CDR3 spells CASSVGLGGRYTEAFF. CDR3 DNA: TGTGCCAGCAGCGTAGGCTTAGGAGGGAGGTACACTGAAGCTTTCTTT.

This sequence joins TRBV2 and TRBJ2-1; tentatively, D is TRBD1 (5 bases). Trimming shortened V by 10 bases and J by 5 bases, and 9 bases separated the two germline ends. CDR1 is SNHLY and CDR2 is FYNNEI in the germline V gene. The CDR3 spans 11 residues. The chain's CDR3 is CATYRNNEQFF. The CDR3 DNA is TGTGCCACCTACAGGAACAATGAGCAGTTCTTC.

The gene calls are TRBV7-3 and TRBJ2-3; TRBD2 is a possible D gene (6 bases). Germline V gene sequence: CDR1 SGHTA, CDR2 FQGTGA. Trimming stripped 0 bases from V and 11 bases from J, with 15 bases between. CDR3 length: 14 amino acids. CDR3 nucleotides: TGTGCCAGCAGCTTAACGGGCGGGGAAAAGGTGCAGTATTTT. As protein: CASSLTGGEKVQYF.

This sequence joins TRBV18 and TRBJ2-1, with D maybe TRBD2 (5 bases). CDR3 length: 14 residues. The germline V gene encodes CDR1 KGHSH and CDR2 LQKENI. Between the trimmed V and J ends, which lost 3 bases and 4 bases, there was a span of 10 bases. The CDR3 here is CASSPSGKYNEQFF. The CDR3 region has the DNA TGTGCCAGCTCACCGAGCGGAAAGTACAATGAGCAGTTCTTC.

The chain joins TRBV4-2 to TRBJ2-5, with 7 nucleotides matching TRBD2. This CDR3 spans 16 amino acids. V lost 5 bases, J lost 1 base, and 10 bases stayed unmatched. The germline V gene has CDR1 LGHNA and CDR2 YNFKEQ. CDR3 protein: CASSATGTNIQETQYF. CDR3 coding DNA: TGTGCCAGCAGCGCTACCGGGACTAACATCCAAGAGACCCAGTACTTC.

Written as DNA, the CDR3 is TGTGCCAGCAGCTTGCAAACAGGATACAATGAGCAGTTCTTC. Translation gives CASSLQTGYNEQFF. V usage is TRBV5-5 and J usage is TRBJ2-1; TRBD1 is a possible D gene (5 bases). The V gene's germline CDR1 is SGHKS and CDR2 YYEKEE (reference sequence). Trimming took off 1 base at V and 4 bases at J, with 9 bases between the two ends. The CDR3 has 14 residues.

The chain is built from TRBV7-9 and TRBJ1-4; weak D call: TRBD1 (6 bases). V was cut by 8 bases and J by 4 bases, with 11 bases left in between. The CDR3 is 13 amino acids. CDR1 SEHNR and CDR2 FQNEAQ come from the germline V gene (reference sequence). CDR3 nucleotides: TGTGCCAGCCGCGACAGGTATAATGAAAAACTGTTTTTT. This codes for CASRDRYNEKLFF.

This clone was counted once. This rearrangement joins TRBV11-2 to TRBJ2-7; 13 bases match TRBD2. Trimming at V came to 6 bases and at J to 3 bases, leaving 2 bases not matched to a gene. The CDR3 runs to 14 residues. CDR1 SGHAT and CDR2 FQNNGV come from the germline V gene. The CDR3 protein is CASRGLAGNYEQYF. CDR3 DNA sequence: TGTGCCAGCAGGGGACTAGCGGGAAACTACGAGCAGTACTTC.

In nucleotides, the CDR3 is TGCGCCAGCAGCCAGCCTGGGGCGCAGTATTTT. It is translated as CASSQPGAQYF. The chain employs TRBV10-2 and TRBJ2-3; no reliable D call. CDR3 length equals 11 residues. V lost 6 bases and J 10 bases, leaving 11 bases between the germline ends. Germline V gives CDR1 WSHSY, CDR2 SAAADI.

The chain joins TRBV6-1 to TRBJ1-5, with D hard to call. The germline gives CDR1 MNHNS, CDR2 SASEGT. Trimming removed 4 bases at V and 2 bases at J, with 6 bases between. The CDR3 has 13 residues. The CDR3 DNA sequence: TGTGCCAGCAGTGGGGATGGCAATCAGCCCCAGCATTTT. Translation gives CASSGDGNQPQHF.

In its sample, this clone was seen once. V is TRBV6-1 and J is TRBJ2-5; D tentatively reads TRBD1 or TRBD2 (6 bases each). The CDR3 length is 14 residues. Trimming took 8 bases from V and 4 from J, leaving 17 bases between them. Germline assignment: CDR1 MNHNS and CDR2 SASEGT. CDR3 in amino acids: CASFRGAPPETQYF. The CDR3 DNA follows: TGTGCCAGCTTTAGGGGGGCGCCCCCAGAGACCCAGTACTTC.

J is TRBJ2-7 and V is TRBV6-1, with a possible D match to TRBD1 (7 bases). The CDR3 is 16 amino acids. Trimming removed 2 bases at V and 4 bases at J, with 18 bases between. CDR1 and CDR2 from the germline V gene are MNHNS and SASEGT. The CDR3, as DNA: TGTGCCAGCAGTGAAACGGGGGCAGGGGGTAGTTACGAGCAGTACTTC. Protein: CASSETGAGGSYEQYF.

The V gene is TRBV5-6, the J gene TRBJ2-3, with D possibly TRBD2 on 5 matching bases. The germline gives CDR1 SGHDT, CDR2 YYEEEE. V gave up 0 bases and J gave up 10 bases, with 12 bases separating them. This CDR3 contains 13 residues. The CDR3 spells CASSLVSDYAQYF. In nucleotides, the CDR3 is TGTGCCAGCAGCTTGGTTAGCGATTACGCGCAGTATTTT.

The chain employs TRBV9 and TRBJ1-4; weak D call: TRBD1 (6 bases). This CDR3 is 15 amino acids long. Germline lookup yields CDR1 SGDLS and CDR2 YYNGEE. The V end lost 3 bases, the J end lost 6 bases, and 15 bases lay between the germline ends. The CDR3 sequence is CASSAPGGLYEKLFF. Here the CDR3 DNA reads TGTGCCAGCAGCGCACCCGGGGGGCTCTATGAAAAACTGTTTTTT.

This rearrangement joins TRBV7-6 to TRBJ2-1, with 13 bases that match TRBD2. The CDR3 extends over 19 amino acids. The germline V gene encodes CDR1 SGHVS and CDR2 FNYEAQ. The V segment lost 5 bases and the J segment 8 bases; nucleotides outside the gene matches: 18. CDR3 residues: CASSPIRTSGRISTYEQFF. Here the CDR3 DNA reads TGTGCCAGCAGCCCCATTCGGACTAGCGGGAGAATTAGTACATATGAGCAGTTCTTC.

This clone came up once. The chain combines TRBV5-4 with TRBJ1-1; D is undetermined. The CDR3 runs to 15 residues. The germline V gene encodes CDR1 SGHNT and CDR2 YYREEE (reference sequence). Trimming stripped 0 bases from V and 1 base from J, with 10 bases between. The CDR3 here is CASSLGGGRNTEAFF. CDR3 DNA sequence: TGTGCCAGCAGCTTGGGGGGAGGACGGAACACTGAAGCTTTCTTT.

This chain connects TRBV5-1 to TRBJ1-3; D unresolved. The germline CDR1 and CDR2 sequences are SGHRS and YFSETQ. V lost 7 bases, J lost 1 base, and 9 bases lay in between. The CDR3 has 13 amino acids. CDR3 in DNA: TGCGCCAGCCGGGAGGGTTCTGGAAACACCATATATTTT. Residues: CASREGSGNTIYF.

This clone counts as medium-sized. V is TRBV4-1 and J is TRBJ2-5; possibly TRBD2 for D (6 bases). Trimming took off 7 bases at V and 2 bases at J, with 11 bases between the two ends. Germline V gene data show CDR1 as MGHRA and CDR2 as YSYEKL. The CDR3 runs to 13 residues. The CDR3 bases are TGCGCCAGCACCGGGGGTGGTCAAGAGACCCAGTACTTC. Protein: CASTGGGQETQYF.